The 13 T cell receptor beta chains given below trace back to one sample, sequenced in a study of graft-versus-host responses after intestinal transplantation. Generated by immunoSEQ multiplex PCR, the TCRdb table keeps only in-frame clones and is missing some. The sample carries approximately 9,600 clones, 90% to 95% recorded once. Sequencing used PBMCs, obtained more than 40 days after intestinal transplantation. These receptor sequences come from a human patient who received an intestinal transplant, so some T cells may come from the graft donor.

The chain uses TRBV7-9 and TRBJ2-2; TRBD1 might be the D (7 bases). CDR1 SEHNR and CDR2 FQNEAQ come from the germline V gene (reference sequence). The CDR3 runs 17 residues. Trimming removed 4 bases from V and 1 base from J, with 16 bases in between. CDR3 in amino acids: CASSWGVGDRNTGELFF. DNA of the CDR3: TGTGCCAGCAGCTGGGGGGTAGGGGACAGGAACACCGGGGAGCTGTTTTTT.

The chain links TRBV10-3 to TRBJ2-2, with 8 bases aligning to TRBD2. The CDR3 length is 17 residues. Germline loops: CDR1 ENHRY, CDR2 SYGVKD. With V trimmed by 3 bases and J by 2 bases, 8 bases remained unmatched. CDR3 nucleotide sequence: TGTGCCATCAGTGATGATGGGACTAGGGTAAACACCGGGGAGCTGTTTTTT. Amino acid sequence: CAISDDGTRVNTGELFF.

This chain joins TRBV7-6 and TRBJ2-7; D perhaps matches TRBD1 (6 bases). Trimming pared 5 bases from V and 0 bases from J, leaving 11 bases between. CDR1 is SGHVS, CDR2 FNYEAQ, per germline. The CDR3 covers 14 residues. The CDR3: CASSTHRDSYEQYF. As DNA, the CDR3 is TGTGCCAGCAGCACGCACAGGGACTCCTACGAGCAGTACTTC.

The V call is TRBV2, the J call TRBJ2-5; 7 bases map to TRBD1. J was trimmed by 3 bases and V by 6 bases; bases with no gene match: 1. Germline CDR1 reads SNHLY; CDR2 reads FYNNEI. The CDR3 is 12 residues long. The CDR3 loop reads CASRGTEETQYF. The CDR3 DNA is TGTGCCAGCAGAGGGACAGAAGAGACCCAGTACTTC.

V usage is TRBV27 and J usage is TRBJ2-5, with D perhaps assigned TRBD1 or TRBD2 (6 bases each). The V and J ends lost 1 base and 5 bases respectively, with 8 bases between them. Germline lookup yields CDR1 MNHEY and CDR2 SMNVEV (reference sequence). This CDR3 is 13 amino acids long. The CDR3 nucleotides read TGTGCCAGCAGTTTATGGGGGGCGGAGACCCAGTACTTC. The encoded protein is CASSLWGAETQYF.

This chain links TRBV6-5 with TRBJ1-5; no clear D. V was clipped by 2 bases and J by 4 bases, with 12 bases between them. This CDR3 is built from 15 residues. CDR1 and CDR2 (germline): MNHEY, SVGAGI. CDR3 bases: TGTGCCAGCAGTTACGCAGGAAGCGGGAATCAGCCCCAGCATTTT. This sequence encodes CASSYAGSGNQPQHF.

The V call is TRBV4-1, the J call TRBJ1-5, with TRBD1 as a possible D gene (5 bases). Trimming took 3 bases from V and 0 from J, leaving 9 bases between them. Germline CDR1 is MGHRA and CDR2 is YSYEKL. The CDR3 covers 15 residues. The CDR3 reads CASSHGGFSNQPQHF. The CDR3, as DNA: TGCGCCAGCAGCCATGGGGGTTTTAGCAATCAGCCCCAGCATTTT.

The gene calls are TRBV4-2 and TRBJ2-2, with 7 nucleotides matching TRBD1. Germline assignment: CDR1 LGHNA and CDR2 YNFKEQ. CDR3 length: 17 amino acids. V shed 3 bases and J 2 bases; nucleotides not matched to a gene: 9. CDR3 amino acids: CASSHAPGQPNTGELFF. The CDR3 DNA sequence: TGTGCCAGCAGCCACGCCCCGGGACAGCCCAACACCGGGGAGCTGTTTTTT.

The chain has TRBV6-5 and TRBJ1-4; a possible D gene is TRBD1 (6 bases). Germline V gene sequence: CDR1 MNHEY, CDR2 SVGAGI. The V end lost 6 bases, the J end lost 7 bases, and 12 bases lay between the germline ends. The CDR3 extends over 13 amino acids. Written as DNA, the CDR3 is TGTGCCAGCAGCCCTGGGGGCCGTGAAAAACTGTTTTTT. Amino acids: CASSPGGREKLFF.

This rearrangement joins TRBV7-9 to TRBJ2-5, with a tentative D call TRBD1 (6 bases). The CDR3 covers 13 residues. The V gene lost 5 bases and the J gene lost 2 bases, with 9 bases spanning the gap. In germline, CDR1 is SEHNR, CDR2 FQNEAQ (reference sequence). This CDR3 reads CASSPGQQETQYF. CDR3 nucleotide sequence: TGTGCCAGCAGCCCCGGACAGCAAGAGACCCAGTACTTC. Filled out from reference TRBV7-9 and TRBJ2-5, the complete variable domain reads DTGVSQNPRHKITKRGQNVTFRCDPISEHNRLYWYRQTLGQGPEFLTYFQNEAQLEKSRLLSDRFSAERPKGSFSTLEIQRTEQGDSAMYLCASSPGQQETQYFGPGTRLLVL.

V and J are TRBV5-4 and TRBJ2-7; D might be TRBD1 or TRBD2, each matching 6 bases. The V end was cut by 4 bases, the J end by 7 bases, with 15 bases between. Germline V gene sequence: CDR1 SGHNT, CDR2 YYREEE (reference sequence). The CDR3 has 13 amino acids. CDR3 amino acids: CASSPGGGGEQYF. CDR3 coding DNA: TGTGCCAGCAGCCCCGGAGGAGGGGGTGAGCAGTACTTC.

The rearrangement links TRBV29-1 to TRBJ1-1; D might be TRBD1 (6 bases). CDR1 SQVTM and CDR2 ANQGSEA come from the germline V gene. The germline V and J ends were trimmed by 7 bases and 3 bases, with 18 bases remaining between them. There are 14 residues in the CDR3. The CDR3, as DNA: TGCAGCGGGACGAATTGGGGGGCGGACACTGAAGCTTTCTTT. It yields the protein CSGTNWGADTEAFF. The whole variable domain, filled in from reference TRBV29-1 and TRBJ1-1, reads SAVISQKPSRDICQRGTSLTIQCQVDSQVTMMFWYRQQPGQSLTLIATANQGSEATYESGFVIDKFPISRPNLTFSTLTVSNMSPEDSSIYLCSGTNWGADTEAFFGQGTRLTVV.

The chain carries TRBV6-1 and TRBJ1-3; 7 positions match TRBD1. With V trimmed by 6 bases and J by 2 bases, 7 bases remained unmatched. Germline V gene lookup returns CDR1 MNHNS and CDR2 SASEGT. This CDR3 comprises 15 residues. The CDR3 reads CASRTGTAPGNTIYF. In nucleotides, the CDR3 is TGTGCCAGCAGGACCGGGACAGCACCTGGAAACACCATATATTTT.